The rows below give T cell receptor beta chains drawn from one sample of a study of T cells in Graves' hyperthyroidism and ophthalmopathy. One entry per CDR3 protein, called by TCRdb with MiXCR from the multiplex PCR reads. The top ten clones hold 25% to 30% of a sample with 500,000 or so distinct CDR3 sequences, 15% to 20% of them seen once. Material for sequencing was blood. Receptors were obtained from a woman between 25 and 40 years old with Graves' ophthalmopathy. Both conserved end residues are part of each CDR3. The order of the fields is J gene, D gene, V gene, CDR3 length, clone size, CDR3 DNA, CDR3 protein. The D gene is left open where the match is weak. A clone size is listed for some rows: how often the clone was seen (once, few, many), or a class if it is expanded.

TRBJ2-1,TRBD1,TRBV20-1,14,many,TGCAGTGCTAGACCCGGACAGGGGGCGGGGGAGCAGTTCTTC,CSARPGQGAGEQFF
TRBJ2-7,.,TRBV4-1,12,few,TGCGCCAGCAGCCAAGAATGGACGGAGCAGTACTTC,CASSQEWTEQYF
TRBJ1-1,.,TRBV20-1,17,many,TGCAGTGCTAGAGATCGGGGGTGGTTGGGCCGCAACACTGAAGCTTTCTTT,CSARDRGWLGRNTEAFF
TRBJ2-2,TRBD2,TRBV30,16,.,TGTGCCTGGAGTGTACTAGCGGGGGGTCGAACCGGGGAGCTGTTTTTT,CAWSVLAGGRTGELFF
TRBJ2-7,.,TRBV20-1,14,many,TGCAGTGCTAGAGACTCGAGGACAGTTCGCGAGCAGTACTTC,CSARDSRTVREQYF
TRBJ1-5,TRBD1,TRBV2,15,many,TGTGCCAGCAGTGATGACAGGGGATACAATCAGCCCCAGCATTTT,CASSDDRGYNQPQHF
TRBJ1-5,TRBD1,TRBV28,14,many,TGTGCCAGCAGTTTTAGGGGGCTAGGGCAGCCCCAGCATTTT,CASSFRGLGQPQHF
TRBJ1-1,.,TRBV4-3,14,.,TGCGCCAGCAGCCAAATTGAACAGGGTCCTGAAGCTTTCTTT,CASSQIEQGPEAFF
TRBJ2-2,TRBD1,TRBV11-2,16,many,TGTGCCAGCAGCTCCGGGACAGGGTTGTTCACCGGGGAGCTGTTTTTT,CASSSGTGLFTGELFF
TRBJ2-3,TRBD1,TRBV11-2,17,few,TGTGCCAGCAGCTCGGGGCTCCGGGACAGGTTGTTGGATACGCAGTATTTT,CASSSGLRDRLLDTQYF
TRBJ2-5,TRBD2,TRBV28,13,few,TGTGCCAGCTGCCGGGCGGGAGCTGAGACCCAGTACTTC,CASCRAGAETQYF
TRBJ2-1,.,TRBV6-2/TRBV6-3,17,once,TGTGCCAGCAGTCAACTCCTCCCTACTAAACGATACAATGAGCAGTTCTTC,CASSQLLPTKRYNEQFF
TRBJ2-5,.,TRBV5-5,12,many,TGTGCCAGCAGTCAGGGTTTGGAGACCCAGTACTTC,CASSQGLETQYF
TRBJ2-7,TRBD2,TRBV7-2,19,.,TGTGCCAGCAGCTTACGGGGGGGGGGAAGGCTAGCGGGAGGGGACGAGCAGTACTTC,CASSLRGGGRLAGGDEQYF
TRBJ2-1,TRBD2,TRBV7-2,13,.,TGTGCCAGCAGTTTCCGGGAGGGGAATGGGCAGTTCTTC,CASSFREGNGQFF
TRBJ2-6,.,TRBV12-3/TRBV12-4,15,.,TGTGCCAGCACCGGGGGCTACTCTGGGGCCAACGCCCTGACTTTC,CASTGGYSGANALTF
TRBJ2-1,.,TRBV5-1,13,many,TGCGCCAGCAGCCCCTCGGTGGGTAATGAGCAGTTCTTC,CASSPSVGNEQFF
TRBJ2-1,TRBD2,TRBV30,11,many,TGTGCCTGCCGGGACTACCATGAGCAGTTCTTC,CACRDYHEQFF
TRBJ2-5,TRBD1,TRBV15,16,many,TGTGCCACCAGCGAGACCCGGACAGGGGGCGATAACTCGGAGTACTTC,CATSETRTGGDNSEYF
TRBJ1-1,.,TRBV7-2,14,.,TGTGCCAGCAGCTCCCGAGCAGTGGCAGGGTATTCTTTCTTT,CASSSRAVAGYSFF
TRBJ2-7,.,TRBV11-2,16,.,TGTGCCAGCAGCGTCATTCTTACACACTACCCCTACGAGCAGTACTTC,CASSVILTHYPYEQYF
TRBJ1-6,TRBD1,TRBV18,16,.,TGTGCCAGCTCATCCCTAGGACAGGGTGTGAATTCACCCCTCCACTTT,CASSSLGQGVNSPLHF